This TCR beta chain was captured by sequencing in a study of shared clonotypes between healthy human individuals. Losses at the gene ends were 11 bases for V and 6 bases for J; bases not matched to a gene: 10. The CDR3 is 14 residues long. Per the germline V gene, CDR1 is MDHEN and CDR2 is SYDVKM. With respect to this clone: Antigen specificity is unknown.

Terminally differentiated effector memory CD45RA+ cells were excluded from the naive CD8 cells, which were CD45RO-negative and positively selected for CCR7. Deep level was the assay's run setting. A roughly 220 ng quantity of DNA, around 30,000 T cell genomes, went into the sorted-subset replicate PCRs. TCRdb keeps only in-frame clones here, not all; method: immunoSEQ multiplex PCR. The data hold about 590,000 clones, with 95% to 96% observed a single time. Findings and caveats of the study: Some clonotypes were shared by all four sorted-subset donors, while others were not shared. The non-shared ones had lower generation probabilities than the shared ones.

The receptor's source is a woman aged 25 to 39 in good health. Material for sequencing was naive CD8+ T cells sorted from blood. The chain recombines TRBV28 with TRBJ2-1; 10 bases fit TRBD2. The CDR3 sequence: CAHEPSGSFNEQFF. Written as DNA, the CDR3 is TGTGCCCACGAACCTAGCGGGAGTTTCAATGAGCAGTTCTTC. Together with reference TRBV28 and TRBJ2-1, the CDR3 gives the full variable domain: DVKVTQSSRYLVKRTGEKVFLECVQDMDHENMFWYRQDPGLGLRLIYFSYDVKMKEKGDIPEGYSVSREKKERFSLILESASTNQTSMYLCAHEPSGSFNEQFFGPGTRLTVL.